A single T cell receptor beta chain is shown here with its context. Its matching antigen is unknown. This entry belongs to a study of blood T cells in healthy people across ages. Study-level results: Donor CMV status, an unknown factor, possibly confounded changes in expanded clonotypes.

Using a J-beta primer mix together with a sample-barcoded 5' primer, a second PCR was run for roughly 7 to 12 cycles. Each CDR3 protein gets one entry after TCRdb re-called the 5' RACE reads with MiXCR. The top ten clones hold approximately 8.7% of a sample with 540,000 or so distinct CDR3 sequences, around 24% of them seen once. CDR3 size: 12 residues. Looked up from germline, CDR1 is SQVTM and CDR2 is ANQGSEA. V was shortened by 7 bases and J by 7 bases, with 16 bases between the two germline ends. These same records also appear under a second study, on T cells of mothers and their children. That paper adds: Thymic selection molds TCR recombination output in a comparable way in related and unrelated pairs.

Sequenced: blood. The TCR comes from a boy younger than 18 in good health. The chain has TRBV29-1 and TRBJ1-2, with TRBD1 as a possible D gene (5 bases). The CDR3 DNA is TGCAGCGGCGAGGGCCAGGGAGGTGGCTACACCTTC. It encodes CSGEGQGGGYTF.